This record covers a single T cell receptor beta chain. Germline CDR1 WSHSY, CDR2 SAAADI. This CDR3 is built from 18 residues. V lost 4 bases and J 6 bases, leaving 22 bases between the germline ends. The data were taken from a study of blood T cell repertoires in COVID-19. The authors' processing: Amplification of reference gene primers provided the estimated nucleated cell counts. The repertoire was sequenced with immunoSEQ multiplex PCR; TCRdb's copy has only in-frame clones and lacks some. That table supplies the V and J calls and clone size; D and trimming were determined from the DNA. Of around 140,000 clones listed, 81% are singletons.

The receptor was isolated from a human donor in a cohort sampled during active COVID-19. Sequencing was done on a sample of peripheral blood. J is TRBJ1-6 and V is TRBV10-2, with D possibly being TRBD1 (6 bases). CDR3 sequence: CASSGTLTGLTANSPLHF. CDR3 bases: TGCGCCAGCAGTGGCACCCTGACAGGACTCACTGCTAATTCACCCCTCCACTTT.